Following are 30 T cell receptor beta chains from one sample sequenced in a study of beta chain features in type 1 diabetes. Reverse transcribing all isolated RNA meant expressed TCRB transcripts were sequenced. Method: immunoSEQ multiplex PCR; TCRdb's copy keeps in-frame clones and lacks some. The sample records roughly 130,000 clones, nearly 9.5% being singletons. Source material: central memory CD4+ T cells from blood. These receptors were collected from a man aged 18 to 30 in good health.

This chain links TRBV5-6 with TRBJ1-2, with 8 bases identical to TRBD1. This CDR3 comprises 13 residues. The V gene's germline CDR1 is SGHDT and CDR2 YYEEEE. V shed 4 bases, J shed 5 bases, and the junction held 4 bases outside the gene matches. This CDR3 reads CASSPRTGYGYTF. DNA for the CDR3: TGTGCCAGCAGCCCCCGGACAGGGTATGGCTACACCTTC. The whole variable domain, remainder taken from reference TRBV5-6 and TRBJ1-2, is DAGVTQSPTHLIKTRGQQVTLRCSPKSGHDTVSWYQQALGQGPQFIFQYYEEEERQRGNFPDRFSGHQFPNYSSELNVNALLLGDSALYLCASSPRTGYGYTFGSGTRLTVV.

This clone showed up just a few times. V and J are TRBV4-2 and TRBJ2-3; a possible D gene is TRBD2 (5 bases). Trimming stripped 2 bases from V and 0 bases from J, with 6 bases between. Germline assignment: CDR1 LGHNA and CDR2 YNFKEQ. The CDR3 is 14 residues long. The CDR3: CASSQRTSTDTQYF. Here the CDR3 DNA reads TGTGCCAGCAGCCAACGGACTAGCACAGATACGCAGTATTTT.

The sample holds a few counts of this clone. The genes are TRBV19 and TRBJ1-4; unclear D gene. There are 13 residues in the CDR3. Between the trimmed V and J ends, which lost 4 bases and 8 bases, there was a span of 11 bases. Germline V CDR1 and CDR2: LNHDA, SQIVND (reference sequence). In DNA, the CDR3 is TGTGCCAGTAGTAGGCGACTGGAAGAAAAACTGTTTTTT. This sequence encodes CASSRRLEEKLFF.

The rearrangement links TRBV7-3 to TRBJ2-3; 9 bases are a match to TRBD2. The CDR3 sequence is 17 residues long. J was trimmed by 0 bases and V by 2 bases; bases with no gene match: 6. Germline values: CDR1 SGHTA, CDR2 FQGTGA. The CDR3 region is CASSLDASGVSTDTQYF. As DNA, the CDR3 is TGTGCCAGCAGCTTAGATGCTAGCGGGGTGAGCACAGATACGCAGTATTTT. Filled out from reference TRBV7-3 and TRBJ2-3, the complete variable domain reads GAGVSQTPSNKVTEKGKYVELRCDPISGHTALYWYRQSLGQGPEFLIYFQGTGAADDSGLPNDRFFAVRPEGSVSTLKIQRTERGDSAVYLCASSLDASGVSTDTQYFGPGTRLTVL.

The rearrangement links TRBV19 to TRBJ2-7; D is unresolved. The V end lost 2 bases, the J end lost 2 bases, and 10 bases lay between the germline ends. CDR1 is LNHDA, CDR2 SQIVND, per germline (reference sequence). The CDR3 runs 14 residues. The chain's CDR3 is CASSISVTTYEQYF. Written as DNA, the CDR3 is TGTGCCAGTAGTATATCAGTAACGACCTACGAGCAGTACTTC.

The V call is TRBV28, the J call TRBJ1-2; 8 bases agree with TRBD1. There are 15 residues in the CDR3. J lost 2 bases, V lost 4 bases, and 6 bases had no gene match. CDR1 is MDHEN and CDR2 is SYDVKM in the germline V gene. CDR3 bases: TGTGCCAGCAGTTCCCCCGGACAGGGAAACTATGGCTACACCTTC. Translating gives CASSSPGQGNYGYTF.

Only one count was recorded for this clone. This chain connects TRBV2 to TRBJ2-5, with TRBD1 matching over 11 bases. With the DNA end fitting TRBJ2-7 better, the J assignment may be wrong. Germline V gene sequence: CDR1 SNHLY, CDR2 FYNNEI. The CDR3 sequence is 14 residues long. CDR3 nucleotide sequence: TGTGCCAGCAGGGAGGGACAGGGGGTCTACGAGCAGTACTTC. This sequence encodes CASREGQGVYEQYF.

This clone was observed a few times. The V call is TRBV27, the J call TRBJ2-7, with 9 bases aligning to TRBD1. Germline V lookup: CDR1 MNHEY, CDR2 SMNVEV (reference sequence). This CDR3 contains 14 residues. The V segment lost 3 bases and the J segment 12 bases; nucleotides outside the gene matches: 12. The CDR3 DNA is TGTGCCAGCAGTTTTACCGGGACAGGGAAGAGGGCGTACTTC. It specifies CASSFTGTGKRAYF.

The V gene is TRBV2, the J gene TRBJ1-6, with D possibly TRBD1 on 6 matching bases. Germline V gives CDR1 SNHLY, CDR2 FYNNEI. CDR3 length: 15 amino acids. Trimming cost V 5 bases and J 5 bases, with 13 bases left between them. CDR3 nucleotide sequence: TGTGCCAGCAGTTGGGGGCAGCACAATAATTCACCCCTCCACTTT. It codes for CASSWGQHNNSPLHF.

The chain has TRBV4-2 and TRBJ2-5; 8 nucleotides agree with TRBD2. CDR1 is LGHNA, CDR2 YNFKEQ, per germline. This CDR3 comprises 15 residues. J was trimmed by 2 bases and V by 1 base; bases with no gene match: 3. The CDR3 DNA is TGTGCCAGCAGCCAAGGGGCGGGGGGACAAGAGACCCAGTACTTC. Amino acids: CASSQGAGGQETQYF.

This clone was counted between two and nine times. The chain links TRBV7-2 to TRBJ2-3, with D tentatively TRBD1 (6 bases). CDR3 length: 13 amino acids. The V end lost 6 bases, the J end lost 5 bases, and 12 bases lay between the germline ends. Per germline, CDR1 SGHTA and CDR2 FQGNSA. CDR3 sequence: CASRSKGGDTQYF. The CDR3 nucleotides read TGTGCCAGCAGGTCCAAAGGGGGAGATACGCAGTATTTT.

This clone occurred a few times. V gene TRBV5-8 combines with J gene TRBJ2-1; TRBD1 aligns across 10 bases. Trimming took 4 bases from V and 7 from J; bases not matched to a gene: 11. The CDR3 consists of 16 residues. The germline V gene has CDR1 SGHTS and CDR2 YDEGEE. CDR3 loop: CASSLIFPGQGNEQFF. The CDR3 region has the DNA TGTGCCAGCAGCCTGATATTCCCGGGACAGGGGAATGAGCAGTTCTTC.

The rearrangement joins TRBV29-1 to TRBJ2-3, with TRBD2 matching 9 bases. CDR1 and CDR2 from the germline V gene are SQVTM and ANQGSEA. V dropped 8 bases and J dropped 0; count of bases not matched to a gene: 6. This CDR3 has 14 amino acids. CDR3: CSISGGTSTDTQYF. Written as DNA, the CDR3 is TGCAGCATCAGCGGGGGGACTAGCACAGATACGCAGTATTTT.

This clone was recorded a few times. Its ends do not fully match the called genes, so a read error is possible. Different DNA sequences within this sample yield the same CDR3. The chain employs TRBV14 and TRBJ2-1; D perhaps matches TRBD1 (6 bases). Germline V gene lookup returns CDR1 SGHDN and CDR2 FVKESK. This CDR3 is 16 amino acids long. In DNA, the CDR3 is TGCGCCAGCAGCCAATTTAGGGGACAAAACTACAATGAGCAGTTCTTC. Translating gives CASSQFRGQNYNEQFF.

This clone was detected a few times. The chain employs TRBV12-2 and TRBJ2-6; TRBD1 is the table's D call and was not checked against the DNA. TRBV12-2 is designated a pseudogene. The CDR3 has 19 residues. This CDR3 is CASRFPLNRGVSGANVLTF. CDR3 in DNA: TGTGCAAGTCGCTTTCCCCTGAACAGGGGGGTCTCTGGGGCCAACGTCCTGACTTTC.

This clone occurred a few times. This CDR3 is CASSIDRSGNSPLHF. The CDR3 region has the DNA TGTGCCAGTAGTATCGACAGGTCTGGTAATTCACCCCTCCACTTT. J is TRBJ1-6 and V is TRBV19; a weak D match, TRBD1 (6 bases). The CDR3 length is 15 residues. Germline CDR1 reads LNHDA; CDR2 reads SQIVND (reference sequence). The germline V and J ends were trimmed by 3 bases and 6 bases, with 12 bases remaining between them.

This clone was observed at least ten times. The chain couples TRBV9 to TRBJ2-1; D perhaps matches TRBD1 (6 bases). CDR3 length: 13 amino acids. Trimming took 0 bases from V and 10 from J, leaving 11 bases between them. Germline assignment: CDR1 SGDLS and CDR2 YYNGEE. The CDR3 DNA follows: TGTGCCAGCAGCGTAGAACAGGGAGCGGAGCAGTTCTTC. This encodes CASSVEQGAEQFF.

This clone has a handful of counts. This rearrangement joins TRBV14 to TRBJ2-3, with 11 bases matching TRBD2. The CDR3 has 15 amino acids. J lost 4 bases, V lost 4 bases, and 4 bases had no gene match. Germline loops: CDR1 SGHDN, CDR2 FVKESK. CDR3 protein: CASSPRLAGSDTQYF. The CDR3 DNA is TGTGCCAGCAGCCCAAGACTAGCGGGATCAGATACGCAGTATTTT. Full variable domain (rest looked up from reference TRBV14 and TRBJ2-3): EAGVTQFPSHSVIEKGQTVTLRCDPISGHDNLYWYRRVMGKEIKFLLHFVKESKQDESGMPNNRFLAERTGGTYSTLKVQPAELEDSGVYFCASSPRLAGSDTQYFGPGTRLTVL.

This chain connects TRBV9 to TRBJ2-1, with D possibly TRBD1 on 6 matching bases. Per the germline V gene, CDR1 is SGDLS and CDR2 is YYNGEE. The V and J ends lost 0 bases and 8 bases respectively, with 12 bases between them. The CDR3 covers 14 residues. The CDR3 region has the DNA TGTGCCAGCAGCGTAGTCCCAGGGGCTGATGAGCAGTTCTTC. Amino acids: CASSVVPGADEQFF.

V gene TRBV18 combines with J gene TRBJ2-7; 9 bases align to TRBD1. V lost 4 bases to trimming and J lost 3 bases; unmatched junction nucleotides: 7. CDR3 size: 15 residues. The germline V gene has CDR1 KGHSH and CDR2 LQKENI. As DNA, the CDR3 is TGTGCCAGCTCACTTGGGACAGGGAAGATCTACGAGCAGTACTTC. Translating gives CASSLGTGKIYEQYF.

In its sample, this clone was seen a few times. The chain has TRBV7-2 and TRBJ1-5; possible D gene TRBD1, 6 bases. Trimming removed 2 bases at V and 7 bases at J, with 12 bases between. CDR3 length: 14 amino acids. The germline V gene encodes CDR1 SGHTA and CDR2 FQGNSA. This CDR3 is CASSLNGGAQPQHF. The CDR3 DNA reads TGTGCCAGCAGCTTAAATGGGGGCGCACAGCCCCAGCATTTT.

Concerning this clone: Distinct nucleotide sequences in the sample also encode this CDR3. The rearrangement joins TRBV4-1 to TRBJ2-3, with D maybe TRBD2 (6 bases). The CDR3 contains 16 residues. Trimming removed 0 bases from V and 0 bases from J, with 10 bases in between. Looked up from germline, CDR1 is MGHRA and CDR2 is YSYEKL. The CDR3 bases are TGCGCCAGCAGCCAAGAGGCGGGGCCTAGCACAGATACGCAGTATTTT. Encoded protein: CASSQEAGPSTDTQYF.

Only a few counts were recorded for this clone. The chain joins TRBV18 to TRBJ2-3; the D is unclear. V lost 2 bases and J lost 0, with 6 bases in between. CDR3 size: 14 residues. In germline, CDR1 is KGHSH, CDR2 LQKENI. The CDR3 nucleotides read TGTGCCAGCTCACCAGCGGAGAGCACAGATACGCAGTATTTT. It translates to CASSPAESTDTQYF. The variable domain in full, completed from reference TRBV18 and TRBJ2-3, reads NAGVMQNPRHLVRRRGQEARLRCSPMKGHSHVYWYRQLPEEGLKFMVYLQKENIIDESGMPKERFSAEFPKEGPSILRIQQVVRGDSAAYFCASSPAESTDTQYFGPGTRLTVL.

This clone was seen a few times. V is TRBV5-6 and J is TRBJ2-3; no reliable D call. CDR1 and CDR2 from the germline V gene are SGHDT and YYEEEE. This CDR3 contains 14 residues. The V and J ends lost 0 bases and 1 base respectively, with 6 bases between them. DNA of the CDR3: TGTGCCAGCAGCTTGGAAAGAGGCACAGATACGCAGTATTTT. Its translation is CASSLERGTDTQYF.

This clone has more than one count but fewer than ten. This chain links TRBV7-8 with TRBJ2-3, with 15 nucleotides matching TRBD2. J gave up 2 bases and V 1 base, and 4 bases lay outside the gene matches. Germline V lookup: CDR1 SGHVS, CDR2 FQNEAQ. The CDR3 loop spans 18 amino acids. For the CDR3, the DNA is TGTGCCAGCAGCTTAGGGGGGACTAGCGGGGGGTACACAGATACGCAGTATTTT. Its protein is CASSLGGTSGGYTDTQYF.

J is TRBJ1-6 and V is TRBV30; 7 bases map to TRBD1. J was trimmed by 5 bases and V by 1 base; bases with no gene match: 2. The CDR3 extends over 14 amino acids. The germline CDR1 and CDR2 sequences are GTSNPN and SVGIG (reference sequence). CDR3 protein: CAWSAGTDNSPLHF. CDR3 bases: TGTGCCTGGAGTGCCGGGACAGATAATTCACCCCTCCACTTT.

The rearrangement links TRBV27 to TRBJ2-7; D possibly corresponds to TRBD2 (6 bases). This CDR3 has 14 amino acids. Germline-derived CDR1 and CDR2 are MNHEY and SMNVEV (reference sequence). Trimming shortened V by 2 bases and J by 2 bases, and 10 bases separated the two germline ends. In DNA form, the CDR3 reads TGTGCCAGCAGTTTAACGAGACTAGCCTACGAGCAGTACTTC. This encodes CASSLTRLAYEQYF.

The genes are TRBV6-6 and TRBJ2-3; TRBD2 matches 8 bases. Germline CDR1 reads MNHNY; CDR2 reads SVGAGI (reference sequence). The CDR3 sequence is 15 residues long. Trimming cost V 5 bases and J 0 bases; bases outside gene matches: 4. The CDR3 nucleotides read TGTGCCAGCAGTGCGGGGGGAACTAGCACAGATACGCAGTATTTT. Amino acids: CASSAGGTSTDTQYF.

This clone occurred a few times. The V and J genes are TRBV7-3 and TRBJ2-7; 8 positions agree with TRBD1. The CDR3 sequence is 15 residues long. The germline CDR1 and CDR2 sequences are SGHTA and FQGTGA. With 5 bases clipped from V and 3 bases from J, the junction kept 9 bases outside the gene matches. The CDR3 DNA is TGTGCCAGCAGCCCTAGGGCAGGGGGCCTCTACGAGCAGTACTTC. Its protein product is CASSPRAGGLYEQYF.

The chain links TRBV4-2 to TRBJ2-3, with 12 nucleotides matching TRBD2. J lost 5 bases, V lost 0 bases, and 12 bases had no gene match. Germline CDR1 is LGHNA and CDR2 is YNFKEQ. The CDR3 contains 19 residues. CDR3 DNA: TGTGCCAGCAGCCAAGATCCCGCTAGCGGGGGGGCCTGGGGAGATACGCAGTATTTT. This gives the protein CASSQDPASGGAWGDTQYF.